A selection of T cell receptor beta chains follows, all from one sample in a study of T-cell reconstitution after alpha-beta-depleted transplantation in children. MiXCR was run by TCRdb on the PCR reads, yielding one entry per CDR3 protein. The table shows under 450,000 distinct CDR3 sequences, with 10% to 15% occurring only once. The material was PBMCs, obtained from the stem cell graft. The receptor set was obtained from a human donor who donated a stem cell graft to a child with Fanconi anemia. Both conserved end residues are part of each CDR3. A D gene is named only where the DNA matches it firmly. Rows give clone size only sometimes, using once, few, many, or a class for an expanded clone.

j_gene,v_gene,d_gene,abundance,CDR3aa,CDR3nt
TRBJ2-2,TRBV12-3/TRBV12-4,TRBD2,NA,CASSLGRGRYSNTGELFF,TGTGCCAGCAGTTTAGGGCGGGGGAGGTATTCGAACACCGGGGAGCTGTTTTTT
TRBJ2-7,TRBV7-8,TRBD1,NA,CASSPRDRGTLSAYEQYF,TGTGCCAGCAGCCCCCGGGACAGGGGGACCTTGTCCGCCTACGAGCAGTACTTC
TRBJ1-1,TRBV12-3/TRBV12-4,NA,few,CASTLSWGGAGTEAFF,TGTGCCAGCACCCTAAGCTGGGGCGGAGCGGGCACTGAAGCTTTCTTT
TRBJ2-2,TRBV14,NA,few,CASSQEWGELFF,TGTGCCAGCAGCCAAGAATGGGGGGAGCTGTTTTTT
TRBJ2-7,TRBV12-3/TRBV12-4,NA,few,CASSLAQGGEQYF,TGTGCCAGCAGTTTAGCACAGGGAGGCGAGCAGTACTTC
TRBJ1-6,TRBV5-6,TRBD1,many,CASSLTGTGDSPLHF,TGTGCCAGCAGCTTGACCGGGACAGGGGATTCACCCCTCCACTTT
TRBJ1-1,TRBV6-2/TRBV6-3,NA,few,CASSYWTGGTEAFF,TGTGCCAGCAGTTACTGGACCGGGGGCACTGAAGCTTTCTTT
TRBJ1-3,TRBV15,NA,NA,CATSRANSGNTIYF,TGTGCCACCAGCAGAGCCAACTCTGGAAACACCATATATTTT
TRBJ2-1,TRBV9,TRBD1,many,CASSVEGALYNEQFF,TGTGCCAGCAGCGTAGAGGGGGCCCTATACAATGAGCAGTTCTTC
TRBJ2-3,TRBV15,NA,few,CATSRGSMNTDTQYF,TGTGCCACCAGCAGAGGATCCATGAACACAGATACGCAGTATTTT
TRBJ2-5,TRBV25-1,NA,many,CASSEYKGAQETQYF,TGTGCCAGCAGTGAATATAAAGGAGCCCAAGAGACCCAGTACTTC
TRBJ2-1,TRBV9,NA,NA,CASSVYEGPYNEQFF,TGTGCCAGCAGCGTATATGAGGGGCCGTACAATGAGCAGTTCTTC
TRBJ1-2,TRBV10-2,NA,NA,CASRDPSGGDGYTF,TGCGCCAGCAGAGATCCGTCCGGGGGCGACGGCTACACCTTC
TRBJ1-2,TRBV2,TRBD1,few,CASSLQGLDYGYTF,TGTGCCAGCAGCCTACAGGGGCTCGACTATGGCTACACCTTC
TRBJ2-2,TRBV4-3,TRBD2,many,CASSRVPAGAGELFF,TGCGCCAGCAGCCGGGTCCCCGCGGGGGCCGGGGAGCTGTTTTTT
TRBJ2-7,TRBV29-1,NA,few,CSVAGTSGYEQYF,TGCAGCGTCGCCGGGACATCGGGCTACGAGCAGTACTTC
TRBJ2-3,TRBV9,NA,NA,CASSVFTGSDTQYF,TGTGCCAGCAGCGTATTTACAGGGTCAGATACGCAGTATTTT